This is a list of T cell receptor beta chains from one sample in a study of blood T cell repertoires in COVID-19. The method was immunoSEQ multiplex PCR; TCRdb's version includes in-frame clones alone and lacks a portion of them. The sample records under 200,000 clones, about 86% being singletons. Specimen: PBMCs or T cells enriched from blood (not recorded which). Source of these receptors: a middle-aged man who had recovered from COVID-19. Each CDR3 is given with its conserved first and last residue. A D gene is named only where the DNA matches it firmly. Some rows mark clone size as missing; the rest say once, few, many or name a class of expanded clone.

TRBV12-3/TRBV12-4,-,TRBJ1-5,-,CASSSIPRPQHF,TGTGCCAGCAGTTCTATCCCTCGGCCCCAGCATTTT
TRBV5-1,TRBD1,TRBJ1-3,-,CASSRGTGSSGNTIYF,TGCGCCAGCAGCCGAGGGACAGGTAGTTCTGGAAACACCATATATTTT
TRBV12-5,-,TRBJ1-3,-,CAAQGYDLNTIYF,TGTGCCGCCCAGGGTTACGATTTGAACACCATATATTTT
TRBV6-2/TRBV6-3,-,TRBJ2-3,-,CASIPAGASTDTQYF,TGTGCCAGCATCCCCGCGGGGGCTAGCACAGATACGCAGTATTTT
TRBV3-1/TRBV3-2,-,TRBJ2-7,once,CASSRRTAYEQYF,TGTGCCAGCAGCCGCAGGACAGCCTACGAGCAGTACTTC
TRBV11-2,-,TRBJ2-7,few,CASSLEPGGGEQYF,TGTGCCAGCAGCTTAGAGCCAGGGGGAGGCGAGCAGTACTTC
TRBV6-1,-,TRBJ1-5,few,CASSGPGRVGSDQPQHF,TGTGCCAGCAGTGGACCAGGGAGGGTGGGATCCGATCAGCCCCAGCATTTT
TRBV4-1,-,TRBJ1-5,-,CASSQEGAYGNQPQHF,TGCGCCAGCAGCCAAGAGGGAGCGTACGGCAATCAGCCCCAGCATTTT
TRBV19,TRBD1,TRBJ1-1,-,CASSIGTGTAEAFF,TGTGCCAGTAGTATCGGGACAGGTACGGCTGAAGCTTTCTTT
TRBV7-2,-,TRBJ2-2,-,CASSLQGRTGELFF,TGTGCCAGCAGCTTACAGGGTCGCACCGGGGAGCTGTTTTTT
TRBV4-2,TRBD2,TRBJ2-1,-,CASSQDWGGWEWNEQFF,TGTGCCAGCAGCCAAGATTGGGGGGGTTGGGAATGGAATGAGCAGTTCTTC
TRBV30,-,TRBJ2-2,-,CAWSGQGISNTGELFF,TGTGCCTGGAGTGGGCAGGGAATCTCCAACACCGGGGAGCTGTTTTTT
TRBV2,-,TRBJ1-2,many,CASSEALWGLGYGYTF,TGTGCCAGCAGTGAAGCGCTATGGGGGCTGGGCTATGGCTACACCTTC
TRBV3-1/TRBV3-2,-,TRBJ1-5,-,CASSPTGNSNQPQHF,TGTGCCAGCAGCCCGACGGGGAATAGCAATCAGCCCCAGCATTTT
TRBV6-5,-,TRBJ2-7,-,CASRDSDSSYEQYF,TGTGCCAGCAGAGATAGCGACTCCTCCTACGAGCAGTACTTC
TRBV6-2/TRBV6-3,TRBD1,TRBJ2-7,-,CASSRTGSEQYF,TGTGCCAGCAGCCGGACAGGGTCCGAGCAGTACTTC
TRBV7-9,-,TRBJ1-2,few,CASSPHGTAYGYTF,TGTGCCAGCAGCCCTCATGGCACAGCCTATGGCTACACCTTC
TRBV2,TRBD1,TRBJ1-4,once,CASRRLQGNEKLFF,TGTGCCAGCAGGAGACTACAGGGGAACGAAAAACTGTTTTTT
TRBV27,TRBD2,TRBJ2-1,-,CASRTPGLAYNEQFF,TGTGCCAGCAGAACCCCGGGACTAGCGTACAATGAGCAGTTCTTC
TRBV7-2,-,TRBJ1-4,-,CASSSHPSNEKLFF,TGTGCCAGCAGCTCTCACCCCAGTAATGAAAAACTGTTTTTT
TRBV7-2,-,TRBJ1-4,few,CASSPWTQEKLFF,TGTGCCAGCAGCCCCTGGACTCAGGAAAAACTGTTTTTT
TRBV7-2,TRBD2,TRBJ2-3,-,CASSPSLAVPTQYF,TGTGCCAGCAGCCCCTCTCTAGCGGTGCCTACGCAGTATTTT
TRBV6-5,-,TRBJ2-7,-,CASSYSAAGAYEQYF,TGTGCCAGCAGTTACTCGGCAGCCGGGGCCTACGAGCAGTACTTC
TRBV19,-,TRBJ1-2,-,CASSPLSGYGYTF,TGTGCCAGTAGCCCATTATCGGGCTATGGCTACACCTTC
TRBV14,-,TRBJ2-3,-,CASSQPWDSHTDTQYF,TGTGCCAGCAGCCAACCTTGGGACTCTCACACAGATACGCAGTATTTT
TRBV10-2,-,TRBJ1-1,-,CASSEARGTEAFF,TGCGCCAGCAGTGAGGCAAGGGGCACTGAAGCTTTCTTT
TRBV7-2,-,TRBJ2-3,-,CASSLAASASTDTQYF,TGTGCCAGCAGCTTAGCGGCTAGCGCTAGCACAGATACGCAGTATTTT
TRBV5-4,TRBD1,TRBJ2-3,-,CASSDPQGRTDTQYF,TGTGCCAGCAGCGATCCACAGGGGCGCACAGATACGCAGTATTTT
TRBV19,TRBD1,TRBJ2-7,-,CASSISDTGGEQYF,TGTGCCAGTAGTATTAGCGACACAGGGGGCGAGCAGTACTTC
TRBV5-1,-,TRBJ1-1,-,CASSLEVRDTEAFF,TGCGCCAGCAGCTTGGAGGTGAGGGACACTGAAGCTTTCTTT
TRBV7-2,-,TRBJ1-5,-,CASSPGGQPQHF,TGTGCCAGCAGCCCTGGGGGGCAGCCCCAGCATTTT
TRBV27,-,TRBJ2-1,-,CASSFSGPNEQFF,TGTGCCAGCAGTTTCTCAGGTCCCAATGAGCAGTTCTTC
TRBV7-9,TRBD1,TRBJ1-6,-,CASSFSGGPYNSPLHF,TGTGCCAGCAGCTTTTCAGGGGGACCCTATAATTCACCCCTCCACTTT
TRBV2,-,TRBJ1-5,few,CASSELGHNNQPQHF,TGTGCCAGCAGTGAACTCGGACACAACAATCAGCCCCAGCATTTT
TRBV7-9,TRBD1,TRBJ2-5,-,CASSLTGGSKTQYF,TGTGCCAGCAGCTTAACAGGGGGCTCGAAGACCCAGTACTTC
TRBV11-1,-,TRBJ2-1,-,CASSYDNRDTYNEQFF,TGTGCCAGCAGCTACGATAACCGGGACACATACAATGAGCAGTTCTTC
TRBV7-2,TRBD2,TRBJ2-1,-,CASLTPAGGNEQFF,TGTGCCAGCCTCACACCAGCGGGGGGTAATGAGCAGTTCTTC